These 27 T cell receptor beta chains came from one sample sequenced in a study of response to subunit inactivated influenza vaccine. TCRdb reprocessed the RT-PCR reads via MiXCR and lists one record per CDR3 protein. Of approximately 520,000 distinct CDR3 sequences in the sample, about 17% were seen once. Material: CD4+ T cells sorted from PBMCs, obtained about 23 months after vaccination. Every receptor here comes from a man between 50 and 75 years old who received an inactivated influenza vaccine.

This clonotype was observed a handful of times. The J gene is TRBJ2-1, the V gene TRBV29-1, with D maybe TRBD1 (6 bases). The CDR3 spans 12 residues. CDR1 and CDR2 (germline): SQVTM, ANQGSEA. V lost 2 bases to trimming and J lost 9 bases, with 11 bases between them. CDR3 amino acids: CSVEWGPGEQFF. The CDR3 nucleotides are TGCAGCGTTGAATGGGGGCCGGGTGAGCAGTTCTTC.

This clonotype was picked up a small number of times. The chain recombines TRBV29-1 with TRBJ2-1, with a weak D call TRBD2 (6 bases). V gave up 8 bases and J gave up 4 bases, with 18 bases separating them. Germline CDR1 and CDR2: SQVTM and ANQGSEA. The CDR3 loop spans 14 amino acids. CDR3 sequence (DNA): TGCAGCCTAAGAAGGGGTAGCGGATACAATGAGCAGTTCTTC. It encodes CSLRRGSGYNEQFF.

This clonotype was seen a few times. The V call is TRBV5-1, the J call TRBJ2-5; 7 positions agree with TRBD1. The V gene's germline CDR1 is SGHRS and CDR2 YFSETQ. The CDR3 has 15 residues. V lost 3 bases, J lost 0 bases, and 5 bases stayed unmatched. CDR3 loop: CASSSGTDYQETQYF. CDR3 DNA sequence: TGCGCCAGCAGCTCGGGGACAGACTACCAAGAGACCCAGTACTTC.

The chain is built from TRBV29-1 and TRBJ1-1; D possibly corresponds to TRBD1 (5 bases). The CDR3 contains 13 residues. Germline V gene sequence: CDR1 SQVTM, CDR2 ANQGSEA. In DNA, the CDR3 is TGCAGTATCAGGGCTCTTGAGATGGCTGAAGCTTTCTTT. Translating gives CSIRALEMAEAFF.

The DNA of the CDR3 is TGTGCCAGCAGCTCCTATAGCGGGGGCCACAATGAGCAGTTCTTC. This gives the protein CASSSYSGGHNEQFF. V usage is TRBV7-9 and J usage is TRBJ2-1; 9 positions match TRBD2. CDR1 is SEHNR and CDR2 is FQNEAQ in the germline V gene (reference sequence). This CDR3 comprises 15 residues. V was clipped by 4 bases and J by 5 bases; unmatched bases: 6.

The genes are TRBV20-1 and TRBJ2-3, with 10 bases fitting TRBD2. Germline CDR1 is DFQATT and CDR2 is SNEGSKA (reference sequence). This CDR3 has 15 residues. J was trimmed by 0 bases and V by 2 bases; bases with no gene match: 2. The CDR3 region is CSARPAGGSTDTQYF. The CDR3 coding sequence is TGCAGTGCTAGACCAGCGGGAGGGAGCACAGATACGCAGTATTTT.

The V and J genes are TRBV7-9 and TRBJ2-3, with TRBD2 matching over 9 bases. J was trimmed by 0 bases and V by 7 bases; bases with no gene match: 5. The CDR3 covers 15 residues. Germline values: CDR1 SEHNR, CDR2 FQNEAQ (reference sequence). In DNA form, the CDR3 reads TGTGCCAGCACCCTTAGCGGGGGTAGCACAGATACGCAGTATTTT. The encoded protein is CASTLSGGSTDTQYF.

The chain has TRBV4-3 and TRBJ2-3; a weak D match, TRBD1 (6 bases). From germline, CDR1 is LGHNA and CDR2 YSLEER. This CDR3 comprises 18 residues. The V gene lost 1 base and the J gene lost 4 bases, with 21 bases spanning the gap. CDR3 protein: CASSQAFLSRGVADTQYF. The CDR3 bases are TGCGCCAGCAGCCAAGCTTTTCTTAGCAGGGGTGTTGCAGATACGCAGTATTTT.

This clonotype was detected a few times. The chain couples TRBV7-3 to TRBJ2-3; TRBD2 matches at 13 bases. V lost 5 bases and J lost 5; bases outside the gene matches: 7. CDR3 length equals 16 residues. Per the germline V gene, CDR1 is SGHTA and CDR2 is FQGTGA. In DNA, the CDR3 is TGTGCCAGCAGCCTCGGACTAGCGGGAGCTCTAGATACGCAGTATTTT. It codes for CASSLGLAGALDTQYF.

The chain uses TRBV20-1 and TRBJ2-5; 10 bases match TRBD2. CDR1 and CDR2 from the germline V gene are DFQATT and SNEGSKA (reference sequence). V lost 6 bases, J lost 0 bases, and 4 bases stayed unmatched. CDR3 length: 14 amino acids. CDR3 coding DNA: TGCAGTGCGTTGGGACTAGCGCACCAAGAGACCCAGTACTTC. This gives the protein CSALGLAHQETQYF.

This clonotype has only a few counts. The CDR3 DNA sequence: TGTGCCAGCAGTCCCACCACTCTAGCGGTGGGATACAATGAGCAGTTCTTC. Protein product: CASSPTTLAVGYNEQFF. The rearrangement uses TRBV12-3 or TRBV12-4 and TRBJ2-1; 7 bases align to TRBD2. With 5 bases clipped from V and 4 bases from J, the junction kept 14 bases outside the gene matches. This CDR3 region has 17 residues.

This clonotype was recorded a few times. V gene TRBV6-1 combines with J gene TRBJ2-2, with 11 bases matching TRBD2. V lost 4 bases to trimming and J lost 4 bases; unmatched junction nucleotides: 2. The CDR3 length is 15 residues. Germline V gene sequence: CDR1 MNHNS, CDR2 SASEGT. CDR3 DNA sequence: TGTGCCAGCAGTGGACTAGCGGGAAGCACCGGGGAGCTGTTTTTT. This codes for CASSGLAGSTGELFF.

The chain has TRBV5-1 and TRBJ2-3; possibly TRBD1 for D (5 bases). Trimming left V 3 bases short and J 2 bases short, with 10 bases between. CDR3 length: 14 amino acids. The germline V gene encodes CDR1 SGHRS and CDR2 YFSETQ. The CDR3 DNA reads TGCGCCAGCAGCTCGACAGTAGACACAGATACGCAGTATTTT. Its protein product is CASSSTVDTDTQYF.

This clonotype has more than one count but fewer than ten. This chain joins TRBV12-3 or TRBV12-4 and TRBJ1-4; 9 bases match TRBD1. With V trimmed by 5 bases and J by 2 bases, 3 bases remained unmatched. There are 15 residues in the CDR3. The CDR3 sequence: CASSPDRGTNEKLFF. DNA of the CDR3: TGTGCCAGCAGTCCTGACAGGGGGACTAATGAAAAACTGTTTTTT.

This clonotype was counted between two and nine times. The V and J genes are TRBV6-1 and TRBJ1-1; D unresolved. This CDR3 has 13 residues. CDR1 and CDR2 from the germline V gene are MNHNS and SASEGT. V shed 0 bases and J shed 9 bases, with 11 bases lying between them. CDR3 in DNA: TGTGCCAGCAGTGAAGCGCCGAAAGACAAAGCTTTCTTT. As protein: CASSEAPKDKAFF.

The CDR3 region is CASSIEGGYNEQFF. The CDR3 DNA follows: TGTGCCAGTAGTATAGAAGGAGGTTACAATGAGCAGTTCTTC. This sequence joins TRBV19 and TRBJ2-1; D may be TRBD2 (5 bases). The ends were cut back, 0 bases at V and 4 bases at J, with 7 bases in the middle. Germline CDR1 reads LNHDA; CDR2 reads SQIVND (reference sequence). The CDR3 contains 14 residues. The full variable domain, rest sourced from reference TRBV19 and TRBJ2-1, is DGGITQSPKYLFRKEGQNVTLSCEQNLNHDAMYWYRQDPGQGLRLIYYSQIVNDFQKGDIAEGYSVSREKKESFPLTVTSAQKNPTAFYLCASSIEGGYNEQFFGPGTRLTVL.

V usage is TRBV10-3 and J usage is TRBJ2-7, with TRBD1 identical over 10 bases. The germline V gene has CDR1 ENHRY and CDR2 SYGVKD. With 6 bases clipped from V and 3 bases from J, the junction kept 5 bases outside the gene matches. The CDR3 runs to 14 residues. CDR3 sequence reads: CAISLGQGNYEQYF. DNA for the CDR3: TGTGCCATCAGCCTGGGACAGGGGAACTACGAGCAGTACTTC.

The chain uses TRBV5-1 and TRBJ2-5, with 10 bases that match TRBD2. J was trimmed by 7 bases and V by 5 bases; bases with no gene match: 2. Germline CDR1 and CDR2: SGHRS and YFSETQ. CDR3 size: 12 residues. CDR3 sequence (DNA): TGCGCCAGCAGTAGGACTAGCGGGACCCAGTACTTC. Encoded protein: CASSRTSGTQYF. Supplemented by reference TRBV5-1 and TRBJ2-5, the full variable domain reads KAGVTQTPRYLIKTRGQQVTLSCSPISGHRSVSWYQQTPGQGLQFLFEYFSETQRNKGNFPGRFSGRQFSNSRSEMNVSTLELGDSALYLCASSRTSGTQYFGPGTRLLVL.

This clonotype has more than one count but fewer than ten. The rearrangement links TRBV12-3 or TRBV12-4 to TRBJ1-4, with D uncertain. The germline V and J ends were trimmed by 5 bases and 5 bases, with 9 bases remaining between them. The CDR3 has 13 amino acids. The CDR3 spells CASSTSGNEKLFF. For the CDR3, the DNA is TGTGCCAGCAGTACCAGCGGCAATGAAAAACTGTTTTTT.

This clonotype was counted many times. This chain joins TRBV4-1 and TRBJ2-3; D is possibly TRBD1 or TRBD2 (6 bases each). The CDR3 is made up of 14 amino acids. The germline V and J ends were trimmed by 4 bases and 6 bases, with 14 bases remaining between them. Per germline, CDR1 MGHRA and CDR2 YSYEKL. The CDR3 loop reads CASSRGGMTDTQYF. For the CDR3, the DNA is TGCGCCAGCAGCCGAGGGGGGATGACGGATACGCAGTATTTT.

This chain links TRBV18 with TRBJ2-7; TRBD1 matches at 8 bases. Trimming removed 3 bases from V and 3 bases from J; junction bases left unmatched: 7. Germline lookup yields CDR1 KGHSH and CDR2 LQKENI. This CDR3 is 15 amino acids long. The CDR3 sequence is CASSPSYRGNYEQYF. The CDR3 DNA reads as TGTGCCAGCTCACCGTCCTACAGGGGGAACTACGAGCAGTACTTC.

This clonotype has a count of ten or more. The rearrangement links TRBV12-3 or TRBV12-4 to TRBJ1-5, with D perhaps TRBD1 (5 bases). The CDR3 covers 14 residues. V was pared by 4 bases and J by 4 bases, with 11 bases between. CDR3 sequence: CASSYQGFNQPQHF. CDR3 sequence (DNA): TGTGCCAGCAGTTATCAGGGTTTTAATCAGCCCCAGCATTTT.

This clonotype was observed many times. Here the CDR3 reads CSVQVSYNSPLHF. The CDR3 bases are TGCAGCGTTCAAGTATCCTATAATTCACCCCTCCACTTT. V is TRBV29-1 and J is TRBJ1-6, with D hard to call. V shed 5 bases and J shed 1 base, with 6 bases lying between them. The CDR3 covers 13 residues. Germline CDR1 and CDR2: SQVTM and ANQGSEA.

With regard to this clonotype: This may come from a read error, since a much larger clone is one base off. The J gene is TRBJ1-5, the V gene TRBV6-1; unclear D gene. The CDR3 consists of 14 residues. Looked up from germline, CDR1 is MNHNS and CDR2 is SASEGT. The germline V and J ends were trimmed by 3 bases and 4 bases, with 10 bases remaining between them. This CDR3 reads CASSEQATNQPQHF. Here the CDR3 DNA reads TGTGCCAGCAGTGAGCAGGCCACAAATCAGCCCCAGCATTTT.

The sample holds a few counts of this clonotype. Here the CDR3 DNA reads TGTGCCAGCACAGCACGGGACAGGAGGGGTCAGCCCCAGCATTTT. Translating gives CASTARDRRGQPQHF. The chain has TRBV2 and TRBJ1-5; TRBD1 matches at 8 bases. The CDR3 totals 15 residues. The J segment lost 6 bases and the V segment lost 7 bases, leaving 11 bases of the junction unmatched. The germline V gene has CDR1 SNHLY and CDR2 FYNNEI.

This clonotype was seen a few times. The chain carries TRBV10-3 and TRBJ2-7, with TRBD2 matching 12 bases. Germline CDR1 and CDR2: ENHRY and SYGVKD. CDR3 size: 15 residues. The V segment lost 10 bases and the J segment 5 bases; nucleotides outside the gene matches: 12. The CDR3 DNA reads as TGTGCCACCGGGGGCTTGACTAGCGGGAGTAACGAGCAGTACTTC. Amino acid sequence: CATGGLTSGSNEQYF.

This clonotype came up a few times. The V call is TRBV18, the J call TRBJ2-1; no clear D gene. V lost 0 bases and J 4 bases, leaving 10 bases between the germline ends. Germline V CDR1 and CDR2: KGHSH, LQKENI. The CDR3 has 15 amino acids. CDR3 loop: CASSPPHSPYNEQFF. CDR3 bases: TGTGCCAGCTCACCACCACATTCACCGTACAATGAGCAGTTCTTC.